The sample holds one count of the clone carrying this TCR beta chain. What it binds is unknown. The data were obtained in a study of graft-versus-host responses after intestinal transplantation. Broader study findings: There was an association between peak levels of circulating GvH clones and early post-transplant HvG declines. Patients with graft-donor T cell macrochimerism had high graft-versus-host to host-versus-graft clonal ratios in allografts.

Data came from immunoSEQ multiplex PCR; TCRdb stores just in-frame clones and leaves some out. Among 35,000 to 50,000 clones listed, around 96% were seen once. The germline CDR1 and CDR2 sequences are MNHEY and SVGAGI. Trimming removed 2 bases from V and 5 bases from J, with 13 bases in between. CDR3 length: 15 amino acids. V gene TRBV6-5 combines with J gene TRBJ2-1; D not certain. This material consisted of PBMCs, taken 335 days after intestinal transplant. The TCR comes from a human patient who received an intestinal transplant, so some T cells may come from the graft donor. Here the CDR3 DNA reads TGTGCCAGCAGTTACGCCGGATCTGATCACAATGAGCAGTTCTTC. Its protein is CASSYAGSDHNEQFF.